These 14 T cell receptor beta chains were all obtained from the same sample, sequenced in a study of T cell changes during pregnancy in multiple sclerosis. TCRdb's copy holds only in-frame clones and misses some; the assay was immunoSEQ multiplex PCR. The sample consists of tens of thousands of clones, approximately 90% of them appearing once. Sequenced material: CD4+ T cells from peripheral blood mononuclear cells, taken in the first trimester of pregnancy. The receptors come from a female donor in good health, enrolled as a control in a pregnancy study.

This chain links TRBV18 with TRBJ2-3, with no clear D. This CDR3 spans 14 amino acids. V lost 0 bases and J lost 4, with 8 bases in between. Germline values: CDR1 KGHSH, CDR2 LQKENI. Written as DNA, the CDR3 is TGTGCCAGCTCACCACCGGCCGCGGCAGATACGCAGTATTTT. Translation gives CASSPPAAADTQYF.

This clone showed up just once. The J gene is TRBJ1-6, the V gene TRBV6-4, with D possibly matching TRBD1 (5 bases). Germline CDR1 is MRHNA and CDR2 is SNTAGT. V shed 0 bases and J shed 14 bases, with 8 bases lying between them. The CDR3 has 12 amino acids. CDR3 sequence: CASSDSRQTLHF. The CDR3 DNA sequence: TGTGCCAGCAGTGACTCGAGACAGACCCTCCACTTT.

J is TRBJ2-3 and V is TRBV18, with 14 nucleotides matching TRBD2. The trim removed 3 bases at V and 7 bases at J, leaving 6 bases unmatched. The length of the CDR3 is 16 residues. Germline lookup yields CDR1 KGHSH and CDR2 LQKENI. CDR3 in DNA: TGTGCCAGCTCACCGGCCGGGACTAGCGGGAGATATACGCAGTATTTT. This translates into CASSPAGTSGRYTQYF.

The CDR3 DNA sequence: TGTGCCAGCAGCTTGACCGGAGGAACTAGAATCTTCTACGAGCAGTACTTC. Residues: CASSLTGGTRIFYEQYF. This sequence joins TRBV5-4 and TRBJ2-7; a possible D gene is TRBD2 (5 bases). The germline V gene encodes CDR1 SGHNT and CDR2 YYREEE (reference sequence). Trimming cost V 1 base and J 3 bases, with 20 bases left between them. This CDR3 is built from 17 residues.

V usage is TRBV7-9 and J usage is TRBJ2-3; the D gene is possibly TRBD1 (6 bases). Trimming cost V 1 base and J 7 bases, with 15 bases left between them. CDR1 and CDR2 from the germline V gene are SEHNR and FQNEAQ (reference sequence). The CDR3 contains 15 residues. CDR3 sequence: CASSLEWGPENTQYF. In DNA, the CDR3 is TGTGCCAGCAGCTTAGAATGGGGGCCGGAGAATACGCAGTATTTT.

The rearrangement links TRBV2 to TRBJ2-6; D might be TRBD1 (6 bases). The germline gives CDR1 SNHLY, CDR2 FYNNEI. Trimming shortened V by 4 bases and J by 3 bases, and 7 bases separated the two germline ends. The CDR3 consists of 14 residues. The chain's CDR3 is CASSGGLGANVLTF. CDR3 DNA sequence: TGTGCCAGCAGTGGGGGGCTTGGGGCCAACGTCCTGACTTTC.

This chain connects TRBV9 to TRBJ2-7; 8 positions agree with TRBD2. CDR1 is SGDLS and CDR2 is YYNGEE in the germline V gene. The CDR3 spans 14 residues. After removal of 2 bases from V and 7 bases from J, the junction contained 8 bases not matched to a gene. CDR3 in DNA: TGTGCCAGCAGCGTTGGGACTGTAGCGGGAGAGCAGTACTTC. Translating gives CASSVGTVAGEQYF.

The chain uses TRBV28 and TRBJ1-1; TRBD1 is a possible D gene (6 bases). CDR3 length: 15 residues. Germline CDR1 reads MDHEN; CDR2 reads SYDVKM. V was shortened by 7 bases and J by 0 bases, with 15 bases between the two germline ends. The CDR3 DNA is TGTGCCAGCATCGCCCCGGGGGGCATGAACACTGAAGCTTTCTTT. The encoded protein is CASIAPGGMNTEAFF.

The chain couples TRBV5-1 to TRBJ2-2; 8 bases are shared with TRBD1. Germline lookup yields CDR1 SGHRS and CDR2 YFSETQ. This CDR3 spans 16 amino acids. After removal of 3 bases from V and 4 bases from J, the junction contained 8 bases not matched to a gene. In nucleotides, the CDR3 is TGCGCCAGCAGCTCATCCGGGACAGGCCTCACCGGGGAGCTGTTTTTT. It encodes CASSSSGTGLTGELFF.

J is TRBJ1-2 and V is TRBV7-2; D might be TRBD1 (5 bases). This CDR3 is 12 amino acids long. The germline CDR1 and CDR2 sequences are SGHTA and FQGNSA. V gave up 5 bases and J gave up 5 bases, with 9 bases separating them. The CDR3 loop is CASSRGGYGYTF. CDR3 in DNA: TGTGCCAGCAGCCGTGGGGGGTATGGCTACACCTTC.

The genes are TRBV14 and TRBJ2-1, with D hard to call. Trimming removed 1 base from V and 4 bases from J, with 8 bases in between. Germline-derived CDR1 and CDR2 are SGHDN and FVKESK. The CDR3 runs 14 residues. The CDR3 region is CASSQAGRYNEQFF. The CDR3 region has the DNA TGTGCCAGCAGCCAAGCTGGCAGATACAATGAGCAGTTCTTC.

This clone came up once. J is TRBJ2-3 and V is TRBV28; D is unclear. The CDR3 totals 16 residues. Per the germline V gene, CDR1 is MDHEN and CDR2 is SYDVKM. The germline V and J ends were trimmed by 5 bases and 0 bases, with 15 bases remaining between them. The CDR3 protein is CASSDTHPSSTDTQYF. DNA for the CDR3: TGTGCCAGCAGTGACACCCACCCCTCTAGCACAGATACGCAGTATTTT.

The chain joins TRBV7-9 to TRBJ2-7; D possibly corresponds to TRBD1 (6 bases). V lost 5 bases to trimming and J lost 2 bases, with 16 bases between them. CDR1 SEHNR and CDR2 FQNEAQ come from the germline V gene (reference sequence). This CDR3 contains 15 residues. This CDR3 is CASSRRGQRTYEQYF. CDR3 in DNA: TGTGCCAGCAGCCGGCGAGGACAGCGAACCTACGAGCAGTACTTC.

The chain employs TRBV6-6 and TRBJ1-5; D ambiguous. Germline loops: CDR1 MNHNY, CDR2 SVGAGI (reference sequence). The CDR3 runs to 13 residues. The ends were cut back, 11 bases at V and 5 bases at J, with 16 bases in the middle. The CDR3 region is CAALTGAYQPQHF. The CDR3 coding sequence is TGTGCCGCCCTAACGGGAGCTTATCAGCCCCAGCATTTT.